Below, 25 T cell receptor beta chains from the same sample are listed, as sequenced in a study of cytomegalovirus exposure and HLA in healthy donors. PCR was performed using 60 Vbeta and 13 Jbeta primers. TCRdb's copy holds only in-frame clones and misses some; the assay was immunoSEQ multiplex PCR. The sample carries over 150,000 clones, 65% to 85% recorded once. The sample consisted of PBMCs. The receptors derive from a woman under 40 in good health and CMV-seropositive.

J is TRBJ2-1 and V is TRBV5-1; D uncertain. Germline-derived CDR1 and CDR2 are SGHRS and YFSETQ. V shed 4 bases and J shed 0 bases, with 8 bases lying between them. CDR3 length: 14 amino acids. The CDR3 bases are TGCGCCAGCAGCGTTATGAGCTCCTACAATGAGCAGTTCTTC. Encoded protein: CASSVMSSYNEQFF.

The CDR3 loop reads CASSLQGLADTQYF. As DNA, the CDR3 is TGTGCCAGCAGCTTGCAGGGGCTCGCAGATACGCAGTATTTT. This chain links TRBV5-5 with TRBJ2-3; maybe TRBD1 (6 bases). The CDR3 spans 14 residues. CDR1 and CDR2 (germline): SGHKS, YYEKEE (reference sequence). V was trimmed by 1 base and J by 4 bases, leaving 10 bases between them. Together with reference TRBV5-5 and TRBJ2-3, the CDR3 gives the full variable domain: DAGVTQSPTHLIKTRGQQVTLRCSPISGHKSVSWYQQVLGQGPQFIFQYYEKEERGRGNFPDRFSARQFPNYSSELNVNALLLGDSALYLCASSLQGLADTQYFGPGTRLTVL.

As regards this clone: An end of the junction does not agree with germline; a read error may underlie this. This chain uses TRBV7-9 with TRBJ2-5; D is unclear. Germline V gives CDR1 SEHNR, CDR2 FQNEAQ (reference sequence). There are 12 residues in the CDR3. CDR3 nucleotide sequence: TGTTCCAGCAGCTTAGTTCGGGAGACCCAGTACTTC. Translation: CSSSLVRETQYF.

The chain is built from TRBV5-6 and TRBJ1-1; no definite D call. The CDR3 is 15 residues long. Germline-derived CDR1 and CDR2 are SGHDT and YYEEEE. Trimming stripped 4 bases from V and 4 bases from J, with 17 bases between. CDR3 sequence (DNA): TGTGCCAGCAGCCCAGATCCGGGTGGGAGCACTGAAGCTTTCTTT. Its protein product is CASSPDPGGSTEAFF.

This chain links TRBV5-1 with TRBJ2-7; 7 positions match TRBD1. Germline CDR1 reads SGHRS; CDR2 reads YFSETQ. The J segment lost 5 bases and the V segment lost 7 bases, leaving 12 bases of the junction unmatched. This CDR3 contains 14 residues. The CDR3 DNA sequence: TGCGCCAGCCGCGATTCAGGGGGACGACACGAGCAGTACTTC. Translated, it gives CASRDSGGRHEQYF. The full variable domain, its missing parts supplied by reference TRBV5-1 and TRBJ2-7, is KAGVTQTPRYLIKTRGQQVTLSCSPISGHRSVSWYQQTPGQGLQFLFEYFSETQRNKGNFPGRFSGRQFSNSRSEMNVSTLELGDSALYLCASRDSGGRHEQYFGPGTRLTVT.

A remark on this clone: A read error may produce the germline difference seen at one junction end. V usage is TRBV7-9 and J usage is TRBJ1-1; unclear D gene. This CDR3 has 14 residues. The germline V gene has CDR1 SEHNR and CDR2 FQNEAQ (reference sequence). In DNA, the CDR3 is TGTTCCAGCAGCTCCGAGCCCTTCGACACTGAAGCTTTCTTT. It translates to CSSSSEPFDTEAFF. The complete variable domain, with remaining parts taken from reference TRBV7-9 and TRBJ1-1, reads DTGVSQNPRHKITKRGQNVTFRCDPISEHNRLYWYRQTLGQGPEFLTYFQNEAQLEKSRLLSDRFSAERPKGSFSTLEIQRTEQGDSAMYLCSSSSEPFDTEAFFGQGTRLTVV.

This clone was observed a few times. V is TRBV7-9 and J is TRBJ2-7; the match to TRBD2 covers 11 bases. CDR3 size: 17 residues. Looked up from germline, CDR1 is SEHNR and CDR2 is FQNEAQ (reference sequence). After removal of 5 bases from V and 5 bases from J, the junction contained 14 bases not matched to a gene. CDR3 in DNA: TGTGCCAGCAGCCCCAACCTTCGGGGACTAGCGGCTAACGAGCAGTACTTC. It encodes CASSPNLRGLAANEQYF.

The chain couples TRBV15 to TRBJ2-4; D gene unclear. This CDR3 comprises 12 residues. V gave up 0 bases and J gave up 13 bases, with 10 bases separating them. CDR1 LNHNV and CDR2 YYDKDF come from the germline V gene (reference sequence). CDR3 DNA: TGTGCCACCAGCAGAGATCTCGGAGACCAGTACTTC. This codes for CATSRDLGDQYF.

This clone has more than one count but fewer than ten. The rearrangement uses TRBV28 and TRBJ1-4, with D maybe TRBD1 (5 bases). Trimming removed 0 bases from V and 3 bases from J, with 11 bases in between. This CDR3 region has 16 residues. The germline V gene has CDR1 MDHEN and CDR2 SYDVKM. CDR3 bases: TGTGCCAGCAGTTTATGGTCGGGAGGGGCTAATGAAAAACTGTTTTTT. Translating gives CASSLWSGGANEKLFF.

This rearrangement joins TRBV6-1 to TRBJ1-1, with D possibly TRBD1 on 6 matching bases. The CDR3 runs to 15 residues. Trimming shortened V by 6 bases and J by 3 bases, and 17 bases separated the two germline ends. The germline V gene encodes CDR1 MNHNS and CDR2 SASEGT. The CDR3 bases are TGTGCCAGCAGAACAGGGTTGGGGTTAGACACTGAAGCTTTCTTT. Its protein is CASRTGLGLDTEAFF.

The V gene is TRBV4-3, the J gene TRBJ1-2; tentative D call: TRBD1 (5 bases). Germline loops: CDR1 LGHNA, CDR2 YSLEER. V lost 0 bases and J lost 0, with 14 bases in between. The CDR3 contains 17 residues. CDR3 nucleotide sequence: TGCGCCAGCAGCCAAGATCACTCAGGGCCAGCTAACTATGGCTACACCTTC. Its protein is CASSQDHSGPANYGYTF.

This chain links TRBV6-5 with TRBJ1-2; D unclear. The CDR3 has 15 amino acids. Trimming shortened V by 3 bases and J by 2 bases, and 13 bases separated the two germline ends. Germline assignment: CDR1 MNHEY and CDR2 SVGAGI. The CDR3 DNA is TGTGCCAGCAGTTATCTAGCTGGCCTGAACTATGGCTACACCTTC. Residues: CASSYLAGLNYGYTF.

This sequence joins TRBV7-8 and TRBJ1-2; D is undetermined. Germline V lookup: CDR1 SGHVS, CDR2 FQNEAQ. Trimming stripped 1 base from V and 4 bases from J, with 4 bases between. The CDR3 length is 12 residues. As DNA, the CDR3 is TGTGCCAGCAGCTTAGGCAGCTATGGCTACACCTTC. Translated, it gives CASSLGSYGYTF. Combining the CDR3 with reference TRBV7-8 and TRBJ1-2 gives the whole variable domain GAGVSQSPRYKVAKRGQDVALRCDPISGHVSLFWYQQALGQGPEFLTYFQNEAQLDKSGLPSDRFFAERPEGSVSTLKIQRTQQEDSAVYLCASSLGSYGYTFGSGTRLTVV.

V is TRBV7-9 and J is TRBJ2-7; a possible D gene is TRBD1 (6 bases). The germline CDR1 and CDR2 sequences are SEHNR and FQNEAQ (reference sequence). The ends were cut back, 3 bases at V and 7 bases at J, with 16 bases in the middle. This CDR3 comprises 14 residues. The CDR3: CASSFDRSSREQYF. CDR3 nucleotide sequence: TGTGCCAGCAGCTTTGACAGGTCCTCGAGGGAGCAGTACTTC.

The rearrangement links TRBV5-6 to TRBJ1-5, with TRBD1 matching 10 bases. The junction had 5 bases not matched to a gene; V was cut back by 1 base and J by 7 bases. The CDR3 spans 15 residues. Germline V gene lookup returns CDR1 SGHDT and CDR2 YYEEEE. The CDR3 DNA reads as TGTGCCAGCAGCTTGAGACAGGGGGCAAAACAGCCCCAGCATTTT. This gives the protein CASSLRQGAKQPQHF.

This clone showed up just once. The CDR3 loop reads CASSLGLSTDTQYF. As DNA, the CDR3 is TGTGCCAGCTCCCTAGGCCTCAGCACAGATACGCAGTATTTT. The chain combines TRBV18 with TRBJ2-3, with unresolved D. This CDR3 is built from 14 residues. Germline CDR1 and CDR2: KGHSH and LQKENI. V was clipped by 6 bases and J by 0 bases, with 10 bases between them.

The chain uses TRBV4-3 and TRBJ1-6, with 9 bases that match TRBD1. With V trimmed by 3 bases and J by 0 bases, 3 bases remained unmatched. The CDR3 loop spans 17 amino acids. Per germline, CDR1 LGHNA and CDR2 YSLEER. The CDR3 spells CASSQLQGASYNSPLHF. CDR3 in DNA: TGCGCCAGCAGCCAGTTACAGGGGGCCTCCTATAATTCACCCCTCCACTTT.

This rearrangement joins TRBV7-9 to TRBJ1-1; tentative D call: TRBD1 (5 bases). Between the trimmed V and J ends, which lost 4 bases and 5 bases, there was a span of 23 bases. The CDR3 length is 17 residues. Germline assignment: CDR1 SEHNR and CDR2 FQNEAQ (reference sequence). The CDR3 reads CASSSTGRTVGGTEAFF. The CDR3 bases are TGTGCCAGCAGCTCGACGGGACGGACTGTTGGGGGGACTGAAGCTTTCTTT.

This sequence joins TRBV4-3 and TRBJ1-2; no definite D call. The CDR3 sequence is 15 residues long. Germline CDR1 reads LGHNA; CDR2 reads YSLEER. Deletions cut 2 bases from V and 6 bases from J, with 16 bases between. CDR3 amino acids: CASSQHFPGENGYTF. DNA of the CDR3: TGCGCCAGCAGCCAACATTTTCCGGGAGAAAATGGCTACACCTTC.

Only one count was recorded for this clone. CDR3 coding DNA: TGTGCCAGCAGCTTAAGAGGGGGCGATGGCTACACCTTC. Translation: CASSLRGGDGYTF. The rearrangement links TRBV7-9 to TRBJ1-2; TRBD1 matches 7 bases. Germline CDR1 and CDR2: SEHNR and FQNEAQ (reference sequence). The CDR3 spans 13 residues. The V and J ends lost 2 bases and 6 bases, in that order; junction bases with no gene match: 3.

The rearrangement joins TRBV6-1 to TRBJ2-7; D uncertain. The CDR3 runs to 12 residues. Germline-derived CDR1 and CDR2 are MNHNS and SASEGT. The ends were cut back, 3 bases at V and 1 base at J, with 4 bases in the middle. The CDR3 DNA reads as TGTGCCAGCAGTGACACATCCTACGAGCAGTACTTC. Translated: CASSDTSYEQYF.

The genes are TRBV18 and TRBJ1-1, with D possibly being TRBD1 (5 bases). This CDR3 is built from 14 residues. V lost 2 bases, J lost 5 bases, and 12 bases lay in between. Germline CDR1 is KGHSH and CDR2 is LQKENI. CDR3 DNA sequence: TGTGCCAGCTCACCAGGGGCAGCGCAGACTGAAGCTTTCTTT. As protein: CASSPGAAQTEAFF.

In its sample, this clone was seen a few times. J is TRBJ2-2 and V is TRBV19; 9 bases fit TRBD1. After removal of 5 bases from V and 6 bases from J, the junction contained 4 bases not matched to a gene. The CDR3 consists of 14 residues. Germline V lookup: CDR1 LNHDA, CDR2 SQIVND (reference sequence). CDR3: CASSAGQGAGELFF. The DNA of the CDR3 is TGTGCCAGTAGTGCGGGACAGGGCGCCGGGGAGCTGTTTTTT.

This clone was seen more than once but under ten times. The chain uses TRBV12-5 and TRBJ1-5; D is unresolved. Trimming pared 4 bases from V and 4 bases from J, leaving 8 bases between. The CDR3 length is 13 residues. CDR1 is LGHNT, CDR2 FRNRAP, per germline. The CDR3 protein is CASGYGVNQPQHF. For the CDR3, the DNA is TGTGCTAGTGGTTACGGTGTTAATCAGCCCCAGCATTTT.

As concerns this clone: The junction departs from the called germline gene at one end, perhaps through a read error. J is TRBJ2-5 and V is TRBV9, with 9 bases aligning to TRBD2. Per the germline V gene, CDR1 is SGDLS and CDR2 is YYNGEE. This CDR3 has 16 residues. CDR3 residues: CASSGPRAGGQKTQYF. The CDR3 region has the DNA TGTGCCAGCAGCGGCCCTAGAGCGGGGGGCCAAAAGACCCAGTACTTC. Full variable domain (remainder filled in from reference TRBV9 and TRBJ2-5): DSGVTQTPKHLITATGQRVTLRCSPRSGDLSVYWYQQSLDQGLQFLIQYYNGEERAKGNILERFSAQQFPDLHSELNLSSLELGDSALYFCASSGPRAGGQKTQYFGPGTRLLVL.